A single sample is the source of the 16 T cell receptor beta chains below, sequenced in a study of CD8 T cells in Susac syndrome. When the RNA was reverse transcribed, random hexamers were used with an input of about 0.5 to 1 ug. TCRdb re-derived calls from the immunoSEQ multiplex PCR reads in MiXCR, one entry per CDR3 protein. The top ten hold about 0.18% of the sample, which has about 140,000 distinct CDR3 sequences, about 95% seen once. The sequenced material came from CD8+ T cells from PBMCs. Every receptor here comes from a human donor with Susac syndrome.

In the case of this clonotype: The conserved closing phenylalanine or tryptophan is absent in this CDR3, likely reflecting a read error. The J gene is TRBJ2-3, the V gene TRBV4-1, with D perhaps TRBD1 (6 bases). Trimming stripped 4 bases from V and 1 base from J, with 9 bases between. This CDR3 comprises 14 residues. The V gene's germline CDR1 is MGHRA and CDR2 YSYEKL. The CDR3 DNA reads as TGCGCCAGCAGCCGCAACAGGGGCACAGATACGCAGTATCTT. It encodes CASSRNRGTDTQYL.

The J gene is TRBJ2-7, the V gene TRBV18, with TRBD2 as a possible D gene (5 bases). This CDR3 has 14 residues. The germline gives CDR1 KGHSH, CDR2 LQKENI. Deletions cut 2 bases from V and 5 bases from J, with 13 bases between. This CDR3 reads CASSPIEGTHEQYF. CDR3 coding DNA: TGTGCCAGCTCACCAATCGAGGGAACACACGAGCAGTACTTC. The entire variable domain, with the rest obtained from reference TRBV18 and TRBJ2-7, is as follows: NAGVMQNPRHLVRRRGQEARLRCSPMKGHSHVYWYRQLPEEGLKFMVYLQKENIIDESGMPKERFSAEFPKEGPSILRIQQVVRGDSAAYFCASSPIEGTHEQYFGPGTRLTVT.

The V call is TRBV7-8, the J call TRBJ2-2, with D uncertain. The CDR3 contains 13 residues. The V end was cut by 3 bases, the J end by 5 bases, with 7 bases between. CDR1 and CDR2 (germline): SGHVS, FQNEAQ. The CDR3 nucleotides read TGTGCCAGCAGCTTCGTCGGGACCGGGGAGCTGTTTTTT. Translating it yields CASSFVGTGELFF. Together with reference TRBV7-8 and TRBJ2-2, the CDR3 gives the full variable domain: GAGVSQSPRYKVAKRGQDVALRCDPISGHVSLFWYQQALGQGPEFLTYFQNEAQLDKSGLPSDRFFAERPEGSVSTLKIQRTQQEDSAVYLCASSFVGTGELFFGEGSRLTVL.

The rearrangement joins TRBV7-9 to TRBJ2-2; 7 bases line up with TRBD1. The J segment lost 3 bases and the V segment lost 4 bases, leaving 17 bases of the junction unmatched. The germline CDR1 and CDR2 sequences are SEHNR and FQNEAQ (reference sequence). CDR3 length: 19 residues. The CDR3 coding sequence is TGTGCCAGCAGCTCCACAGGGGCCCTTAGGCGGAGGTACACCGGGGAGCTGTTTTTT. It specifies CASSSTGALRRRYTGELFF.

This sequence joins TRBV28 and TRBJ2-7; D is perhaps TRBD1 (6 bases). The CDR3 extends over 15 amino acids. Trimming cost V 8 bases and J 0 bases, with 17 bases left between them. Germline V gene sequence: CDR1 MDHEN, CDR2 SYDVKM. The CDR3 region has the DNA TGTGCCAGCGACGCCGAAGGACAGAGCTCCTACGAGCAGTACTTC. Its translation is CASDAEGQSSYEQYF.

This clonotype has just one count. The rearrangement uses TRBV2 and TRBJ2-3; 9 bases agree with TRBD2. Trimming removed 8 bases from V and 6 bases from J; junction bases left unmatched: 9. This CDR3 region has 14 residues. The germline V gene encodes CDR1 SNHLY and CDR2 FYNNEI. The CDR3 region has the DNA TGTGCCAGCGGAATAGCGGGAGATTCGGATACGCAGTATTTT. As protein: CASGIAGDSDTQYF.

The CDR3, as DNA: TGTGCCAGCAGCTTAGGGTGGAGCAATCAGCCCCAGCATTTT. Amino acids: CASSLGWSNQPQHF. The chain is built from TRBV7-9 and TRBJ1-5; no definite D call. V dropped 1 base and J dropped 1 base, with 5 bases sitting between them. There are 14 residues in the CDR3. The germline V gene has CDR1 SEHNR and CDR2 FQNEAQ (reference sequence).

The rearrangement uses TRBV28 and TRBJ2-1; 16 bases fit TRBD2. This CDR3 is 19 amino acids long. Germline-derived CDR1 and CDR2 are MDHEN and SYDVKM. V shed 4 bases and J 0 bases; nucleotides not matched to a gene: 6. CDR3: CASSSPGLAGGSSYNEQFF. The CDR3 region has the DNA TGTGCCAGCAGTTCACCGGGACTAGCGGGGGGGAGCTCCTACAATGAGCAGTTCTTC.

This clonotype was recorded only once. The CDR3 nucleotides read TGTGCCAGCAGGCACATGATCTCCTACGAGCAGTACTTC. Protein sequence: CASRHMISYEQYF. The chain has TRBV6-2 or TRBV6-3 and TRBJ2-7; D not certain. The CDR3 sequence is 13 residues long. V was clipped by 6 bases and J by 0 bases, with 9 bases between them. CDR1 and CDR2 from the germline V gene are MNHEY and SVGEGT.

This chain links TRBV5-6 with TRBJ2-7; 8 bases line up with TRBD1. The CDR3 length is 14 residues. The J segment lost 1 base and the V segment lost 7 bases, leaving 7 bases of the junction unmatched. Per germline, CDR1 SGHDT and CDR2 YYEEEE. CDR3 coding DNA: TGTGCCAGCTCCTCCGGGACAGGATCCTACGAGCAGTACTTC. It yields the protein CASSSGTGSYEQYF.

J is TRBJ2-7 and V is TRBV5-1, with D unresolved. The V and J ends lost 3 bases and 2 bases respectively, with 6 bases between them. The V gene's germline CDR1 is SGHRS and CDR2 YFSETQ. CDR3 length: 12 residues. The CDR3 sequence is CASSSDTYEQYF. The CDR3, as DNA: TGCGCCAGCAGCTCAGACACCTACGAGCAGTACTTC.

The rearrangement joins TRBV18 to TRBJ2-7; D gene uncertain. The V and J ends lost 0 bases and 2 bases respectively, with 5 bases between them. This CDR3 is 13 amino acids long. Germline V gives CDR1 KGHSH, CDR2 LQKENI. The CDR3 bases are TGTGCCAGCTCACCACCAAGAACCTACGAGCAGTACTTC. Translated: CASSPPRTYEQYF.

The chain couples TRBV7-9 to TRBJ1-2, with D hard to call. The ends were cut back, 1 base at V and 9 bases at J, with 9 bases in the middle. Germline CDR1 SEHNR, CDR2 FQNEAQ (reference sequence). The CDR3 is 12 amino acids. CDR3 sequence (DNA): TGTGCCAGCAGCTTAGATGCTTCCCGCTACACCTTC. Amino acids: CASSLDASRYTF.

V and J are TRBV13 and TRBJ2-1; D perhaps matches TRBD1 (6 bases). The germline V gene encodes CDR1 PRHDT and CDR2 FYEKMQ (reference sequence). This CDR3 region has 15 residues. Trimming pared 8 bases from V and 5 bases from J, leaving 19 bases between. CDR3 residues: CASREGGPPHNEQFF. The DNA of the CDR3 is TGTGCCAGCCGCGAAGGGGGACCTCCACACAATGAGCAGTTCTTC.

The rearrangement links TRBV7-9 to TRBJ2-7; D not certain. The CDR3 has 15 residues. The germline gives CDR1 SEHNR, CDR2 FQNEAQ (reference sequence). Trimming removed 5 bases at V and 6 bases at J, with 20 bases between. CDR3 residues: CASSPRPILGGEQYF. In DNA, the CDR3 is TGTGCCAGCAGCCCCCGACCCATCCTTGGCGGCGAGCAGTACTTC. The whole variable domain, filled in from reference TRBV7-9 and TRBJ2-7, reads DTGVSQNPRHKITKRGQNVTFRCDPISEHNRLYWYRQTLGQGPEFLTYFQNEAQLEKSRLLSDRFSAERPKGSFSTLEIQRTEQGDSAMYLCASSPRPILGGEQYFGPGTRLTVT.

The rearrangement links TRBV7-3 to TRBJ1-5; D is unresolved. Trimming stripped 5 bases from V and 9 bases from J, with 14 bases between. Germline CDR1 is SGHTA and CDR2 is FQGTGA. This CDR3 comprises 13 residues. DNA of the CDR3: TGTGCCAGCAGCCACTCGGGCTCTGGGCCCCAGCATTTT. Amino acid sequence: CASSHSGSGPQHF.